These 16 T cell receptor beta chains were sequenced from one sample in a study of blood T cell repertoires in COVID-19. TCRdb's table, derived via immunoSEQ multiplex PCR, lists solely in-frame clones and lacks some. The top ten clones hold approximately 2.1% of a sample with tens of thousands of clones, about 90% of them seen once. The sequencing input was peripheral blood. These receptors were obtained from a man in his 60s with acute or convalescent COVID-19.

This chain uses TRBV10-3 with TRBJ1-1; possible D gene TRBD1, 5 bases. The CDR3 has 11 residues. V lost 6 bases and J lost 8, with 10 bases in between. Germline V gene sequence: CDR1 ENHRY, CDR2 SYGVKD. The DNA of the CDR3 is TGTGCCATCAGGGTGGCAGGGGAAGCTTTCTTT. Translation gives CAIRVAGEAFF.

This chain joins TRBV7-2 and TRBJ2-3; TRBD2 aligns across 9 bases. This CDR3 is 16 amino acids long. V lost 5 bases, J lost 4 bases, and 10 bases stayed unmatched. The germline gives CDR1 SGHTA, CDR2 FQGNSA. Here the CDR3 reads CASSLAVAGVADTQYF. The CDR3 nucleotides are TGTGCCAGCAGCCTCGCAGTAGCGGGAGTGGCAGATACGCAGTATTTT.

The chain joins TRBV3-1 (or the pseudogene TRBV3-2) to TRBJ1-2; D perhaps matches TRBD1 (5 bases). Trimming removed 1 base from V and 5 bases from J, with 14 bases in between. The CDR3 is 15 amino acids. Per the germline V gene, CDR1 is LGHDT and CDR2 is YNNKEL (reference sequence). This chain's CDR3 is CASSQVSGTAYGYTF. The CDR3 DNA reads as TGTGCCAGCAGCCAAGTTAGCGGGACGGCATATGGCTACACCTTC.

The chain links TRBV5-4 to TRBJ2-4; D possibly corresponds to TRBD2 (6 bases). The V gene's germline CDR1 is SGHNT and CDR2 YYREEE (reference sequence). V was pared by 0 bases and J by 0 bases, with 13 bases between. The CDR3 is 17 amino acids. This chain's CDR3 is CASSLVAGNLAKNIQYF. CDR3 sequence (DNA): TGTGCCAGCAGCTTGGTTGCGGGGAACCTAGCCAAAAACATTCAGTACTTC.

The V and J genes are TRBV9 and TRBJ1-5, with 8 bases matching TRBD1. CDR3 size: 15 residues. The junction had 9 bases not matched to a gene; V was cut back by 4 bases and J by 6 bases. Germline V CDR1 and CDR2: SGDLS, YYNGEE. DNA of the CDR3: TGTGCCAGCAGCTTTACAGGGGGAAACGGTCAGCCCCAGCATTTT. Translating it yields CASSFTGGNGQPQHF. Looking up the rest from reference TRBV9 and TRBJ1-5 gives the full variable domain: DSGVTQTPKHLITATGQRVTLRCSPRSGDLSVYWYQQSLDQGLQFLIQYYNGEERAKGNILERFSAQQFPDLHSELNLSSLELGDSALYFCASSFTGGNGQPQHFGDGTRLSIL.

Only a few counts were recorded for this clone. The chain couples TRBV4-2 to TRBJ2-2; TRBD2 aligns across 13 bases. The CDR3 totals 18 residues. Trimming at V came to 2 bases and at J to 8 bases, leaving 11 bases not matched to a gene. Germline V lookup: CDR1 LGHNA, CDR2 YNFKEQ. CDR3: CASSQPGTSGTTRGELFF. CDR3 coding DNA: TGTGCCAGCAGCCAACCAGGGACTAGCGGGACTACTCGGGGGGAGCTGTTTTTT.

This clone was seen once. The chain carries TRBV6-5 and TRBJ2-7; 9 bases align to TRBD1. From germline, CDR1 is MNHEY and CDR2 SVGAGI. With 6 bases clipped from V and 2 bases from J, the junction kept 8 bases outside the gene matches. This CDR3 is 15 amino acids long. DNA of the CDR3: TGTGCCAGCAGACTGGGACAGGGCTCCCCCTACGAGCAGTACTTC. This encodes CASRLGQGSPYEQYF.

The V and J genes are TRBV4-3 and TRBJ2-7, with TRBD2 matching over 10 bases. Trimming took 4 bases from V and 4 from J; bases not matched to a gene: 7. CDR1 is LGHNA and CDR2 is YSLEER in the germline V gene. The CDR3 has 15 residues. CDR3 sequence: CASSPGSSGRYEQYF. The CDR3 coding sequence is TGCGCCAGCAGCCCCGGGTCTAGCGGGAGATACGAGCAGTACTTC.

The V call is TRBV3-1 (or the pseudogene TRBV3-2), the J call TRBJ1-2; TRBD1 matches 8 bases. The CDR3 consists of 16 residues. Trimming at V came to 4 bases and at J to 3 bases, leaving 10 bases not matched to a gene. Germline V gives CDR1 LGHDT, CDR2 YNNKEL (reference sequence). This CDR3 is CASSPDGQGEDYGYTF. The CDR3 nucleotides are TGTGCCAGCAGCCCGGATGGACAGGGTGAAGACTATGGCTACACCTTC.

In this sample, this clone turned up once. V gene TRBV21-1 combines with J gene TRBJ2-1; the D call in the table, TRBD1, was not verified against the DNA. TRBV21-1 is a pseudogene segment. The CDR3 is 17 amino acids. The CDR3 DNA reads TGTGCCAGCAGCAAAGTGACCGGGACAGTTCTTTACAATGAGCAGTTCTTC. As protein: CASSKVTGTVLYNEQFF.

The rearrangement uses TRBV7-2 and TRBJ2-4; TRBD1 aligns across 10 bases. In germline, CDR1 is SGHTA, CDR2 FQGNSA. The CDR3 runs 15 residues. V was clipped by 3 bases and J by 8 bases; unmatched bases: 7. The DNA for the CDR3 is TGTGCCAGCAGCTTCGACAGGGGGCTAGGTGACATTCAGTACTTC. Its translation is CASSFDRGLGDIQYF.

J is TRBJ2-7 and V is TRBV27; 8 bases map to TRBD2. Per germline, CDR1 MNHEY and CDR2 SMNVEV (reference sequence). The CDR3 sequence is 17 residues long. The V gene end was trimmed by 5 bases and the J gene end by 3 bases; junction bases not matched to a gene: 15. Written as DNA, the CDR3 is TGTGCCAGCAGTCCATATGGCCGGGGGGGTAAGGACTACGAGCAGTACTTC. Translating it yields CASSPYGRGGKDYEQYF.

The rearrangement uses TRBV4-2 and TRBJ1-1; D remains unclear. Trimming removed 6 bases at V and 4 bases at J, with 12 bases between. From germline, CDR1 is LGHNA and CDR2 YNFKEQ. CDR3 length: 13 residues. The CDR3 reads CASRVPAGTEAFF. The DNA of the CDR3 is TGTGCCAGCAGGGTACCAGCGGGCACTGAAGCTTTCTTT.

V and J are TRBV11-3 and TRBJ2-1, with D unresolved. This CDR3 contains 14 residues. CDR1 SGHNT and CDR2 YENEEA come from the germline V gene. Trimming took 2 bases from V and 3 from J, leaving 8 bases between them. The CDR3 sequence is CASSLNNYYNEQFF. The CDR3 DNA is TGTGCCAGCAGCTTAAACAACTACTACAATGAGCAGTTCTTC.

This chain joins TRBV27 and TRBJ2-2; 7 bases match TRBD2. The germline V gene has CDR1 MNHEY and CDR2 SMNVEV (reference sequence). The CDR3 has 16 amino acids. The trim removed 3 bases at V and 1 base at J, leaving 5 bases unmatched. For the CDR3, the DNA is TGTGCCAGCAGTTTCTCGGTAGCGGGGAACACCGGGGAGCTGTTTTTT. Its protein product is CASSFSVAGNTGELFF.

This chain connects TRBV6-6 to TRBJ2-5, with TRBD1 matching 7 bases. Looked up from germline, CDR1 is MNHNY and CDR2 is SVGAGI (reference sequence). Trimming removed 0 bases from V and 4 bases from J; junction bases left unmatched: 8. The CDR3 contains 16 residues. CDR3 region: CASSYSSTGALETQYF. DNA of the CDR3: TGTGCCAGCAGTTACTCATCCACAGGGGCCTTAGAGACCCAGTACTTC.